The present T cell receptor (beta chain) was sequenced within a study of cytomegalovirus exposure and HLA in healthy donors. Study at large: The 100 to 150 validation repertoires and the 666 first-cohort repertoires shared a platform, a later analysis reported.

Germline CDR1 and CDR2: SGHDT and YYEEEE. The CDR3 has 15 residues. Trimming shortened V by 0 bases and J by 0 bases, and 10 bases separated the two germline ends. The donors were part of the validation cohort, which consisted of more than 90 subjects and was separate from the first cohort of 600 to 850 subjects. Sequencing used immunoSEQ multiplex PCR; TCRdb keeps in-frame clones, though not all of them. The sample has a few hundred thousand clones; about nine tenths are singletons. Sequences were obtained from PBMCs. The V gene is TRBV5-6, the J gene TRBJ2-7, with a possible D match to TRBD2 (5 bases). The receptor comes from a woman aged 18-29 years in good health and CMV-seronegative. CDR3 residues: CASSLGPGISYEQYF. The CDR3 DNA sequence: TGTGCCAGCAGCTTGGGTCCGGGGATCTCCTACGAGCAGTACTTC.